One and the same sample provided the 13 T cell receptor beta chains below, sequenced in a study of blood T cell repertoires in COVID-19. Profiled with immunoSEQ multiplex PCR; TCRdb holds only in-frame clones, not every one. Of fewer than 20,000 clones listed, approximately 85% were seen once; the top ten hold around 30%. Sequences were obtained from peripheral blood. The source is a human donor with active COVID-19. The donor label of this sample is uncertain.

This sequence joins TRBV29-1 and TRBJ2-2; 9 nucleotides line up with TRBD1. The length of the CDR3 is 14 residues. Germline values: CDR1 SQVTM, CDR2 ANQGSEA. With 7 bases clipped from V and 0 bases from J, the junction kept 3 bases outside the gene matches. CDR3 coding DNA: TGCAGCGGGGGACAGGGTCCGAACACCGGGGAGCTGTTTTTT. Translated, it gives CSGGQGPNTGELFF.

This clone was picked up a small number of times. The rearrangement uses TRBV20-1 and TRBJ1-2; D ambiguous. The germline gives CDR1 DFQATT, CDR2 SNEGSKA (reference sequence). V was shortened by 6 bases and J by 10 bases, with 9 bases between the two germline ends. The CDR3 contains 9 residues. CDR3 in amino acids: CSARRDYTF. The DNA of the CDR3 is TGCAGTGCCCGACGGGACTACACCTTC.

The J gene is TRBJ2-1, the V gene TRBV30; D is uncertain. Per germline, CDR1 GTSNPN and CDR2 SVGIG (reference sequence). V lost 1 base and J lost 7, with 8 bases in between. This CDR3 comprises 12 residues. Here the CDR3 reads CAWSGAGNEQFF. For the CDR3, the DNA is TGTGCCTGGAGTGGGGCCGGAAATGAGCAGTTCTTC.

The chain couples TRBV7-8 to TRBJ2-1, with 12 nucleotides matching TRBD1. V was pared by 7 bases and J by 0 bases, with 19 bases of the junction left unmatched. The CDR3 is 21 amino acids. Germline CDR1 reads SGHVS; CDR2 reads FQNEAQ. CDR3 DNA sequence: TGTGCCAGCAACTCTAGGCCCCGGGACAGGGGGCTAATCAGCTCCTACAATGAGCAGTTCTTC. Amino acids: CASNSRPRDRGLISSYNEQFF.

This clone was detected a few times. This chain joins TRBV7-9 and TRBJ2-3; no firm D call. Germline values: CDR1 SEHNR, CDR2 FQNEAQ (reference sequence). This CDR3 is 15 amino acids long. V lost 2 bases and J 3 bases, leaving 12 bases between the germline ends. The CDR3 sequence: CASSLRLVGTDTQYF. The CDR3 DNA reads as TGTGCCAGCAGCTTACGGCTAGTAGGTACAGATACGCAGTATTTT.

This chain joins TRBV19 and TRBJ2-7; 11 bases agree with TRBD2. Per the germline V gene, CDR1 is LNHDA and CDR2 is SQIVND (reference sequence). V lost 6 bases and J lost 2; bases outside the gene matches: 9. The CDR3 length is 16 residues. The CDR3 sequence is CASSQQLAGAPYEQYF. CDR3 DNA: TGTGCCAGTAGCCAACAACTAGCGGGGGCTCCCTACGAGCAGTACTTC. The full variable domain, with the rest looked up from reference TRBV19 and TRBJ2-7, is DGGITQSPKYLFRKEGQNVTLSCEQNLNHDAMYWYRQDPGQGLRLIYYSQIVNDFQKGDIAEGYSVSREKKESFPLTVTSAQKNPTAFYLCASSQQLAGAPYEQYFGPGTRLTVT.

This clone was seen once. The chain employs TRBV27 and TRBJ1-3; TRBD1 agrees at 9 bases. The CDR3 length is 15 residues. After removal of 3 bases from V and 1 base from J, the junction contained 1 base not matched to a gene. Looked up from germline, CDR1 is MNHEY and CDR2 is SMNVEV (reference sequence). CDR3 nucleotides: TGTGCCAGCAGTTTGACAGGGGGGTCTGGAAACACCATATATTTT. Amino acid sequence: CASSLTGGSGNTIYF.

This chain links TRBV7-3 with TRBJ2-2, with D perhaps TRBD2 (6 bases). V was shortened by 5 bases and J by 6 bases, with 22 bases between the two germline ends. Germline lookup yields CDR1 SGHTA and CDR2 FQGTGA. CDR3 length: 17 residues. The CDR3, as DNA: TGTGCCAGCAGCCTTACAACTAGTCTGACTAGTTCCGGGGAGCTGTTTTTT. This translates into CASSLTTSLTSSGELFF.

The genes are TRBV18 and TRBJ1-3; D possibly corresponds to TRBD1 (5 bases). Between the trimmed V and J ends, which lost 2 bases and 9 bases, there was a span of 17 bases. Per germline, CDR1 KGHSH and CDR2 LQKENI. The CDR3 extends over 15 amino acids. The CDR3 DNA is TGTGCCAGCTCACCAGACCGGGGGATTCAGGGCACCATATATTTT. Residues: CASSPDRGIQGTIYF.

V and J are TRBV7-4 and TRBJ1-3, with D uncertain. The CDR3 extends over 14 amino acids. V lost 1 base to trimming and J lost 1 base, with 5 bases between them. Germline lookup yields CDR1 SGHVT and CDR2 SQSDAQ. CDR3 in amino acids: CASSLGGSGNTIYF. CDR3 nucleotides: TGTGCCAGCAGCTTAGGAGGGTCTGGAAACACCATATATTTT.

This rearrangement joins TRBV28 to TRBJ2-6, with unresolved D. Germline loops: CDR1 MDHEN, CDR2 SYDVKM. The CDR3 has 16 residues. Trimming stripped 2 bases from V and 3 bases from J, with 11 bases between. The CDR3 DNA is TGTGCCAGCAGTTTAACAGAGTCCCTTGGGGCCAACGTCCTGACTTTC. Translating gives CASSLTESLGANVLTF.

The chain uses TRBV20-1 and TRBJ2-7; TRBD1 is a possible D gene (5 bases). The CDR3 is 13 amino acids. The germline V and J ends were trimmed by 3 bases and 3 bases, with 12 bases remaining between them. In germline, CDR1 is DFQATT, CDR2 SNEGSKA (reference sequence). CDR3 loop: CSASQAGIYEQYF. The DNA of the CDR3 is TGCAGTGCTAGTCAAGCAGGGATCTACGAGCAGTACTTC.

The chain is built from TRBV28 and TRBJ2-3; 12 bases are a match to TRBD2. The ends lost 6 bases at V and 4 bases at J; junction bases unmatched: 8. Germline loops: CDR1 MDHEN, CDR2 SYDVKM. This CDR3 is 16 amino acids long. The CDR3 loop is CASRAPSGRAADTQYF. CDR3 in DNA: TGTGCCAGCAGAGCCCCTAGCGGGAGGGCCGCAGATACGCAGTATTTT.